The 31 T cell receptor beta chains reported below all come from one sample, sequenced in a study of identical twins. MiXCR was run by TCRdb on the 5' RACE reads, yielding one entry per CDR3 protein. The data show fewer than 350,000 distinct CDR3 sequences, with about 8% seen just once and 2.1% held by the top ten. This same sample was also part of a study on yellow fever vaccine responses in identical twins.

The specimen sequenced was memory (CD45RO+) T cells sorted from blood. These receptors were collected from a woman between 18 and 30 years old in good health.

This clonotype was counted ten times or more. V gene TRBV24-1 combines with J gene TRBJ1-1; D gene unclear. Germline CDR1 KGHDR, CDR2 SFDVKD. V was pared by 1 base and J by 3 bases, with 11 bases between. This CDR3 has 15 amino acids. The CDR3 DNA sequence: TGTGCCACCAGTGATTTATTGGGTGCGGACACTGAAGCTTTCTTT. Translating gives CATSDLLGADTEAFF.

This clonotype was found many times. The chain is built from TRBV6-1 and TRBJ2-1, with D possibly matching TRBD2 (6 bases). The CDR3 covers 15 residues. Trimming took off 6 bases at V and 0 bases at J, with 12 bases between the two ends. Germline V lookup: CDR1 MNHNS, CDR2 SASEGT. CDR3 amino acids: CASRKDYNSYNEQFF. CDR3 sequence (DNA): TGTGCCAGCAGAAAGGACTATAACTCCTACAATGAGCAGTTCTTC.

The sample holds many counts of this clonotype. The chain uses TRBV3-1 and TRBJ2-5, with 11 bases identical to TRBD2. The V segment lost 7 bases and the J segment 5 bases; nucleotides outside the gene matches: 6. CDR3 length: 14 amino acids. CDR1 and CDR2 from the germline V gene are LGHDT and YNNKEL (reference sequence). CDR3: CASNVAGGPETQYF. CDR3 bases: TGTGCCAGCAACGTAGCGGGGGGGCCCGAGACCCAGTACTTC.

This clonotype was seen repeatedly, ten times or more. This chain links TRBV6-1 with TRBJ2-1; 7 bases are shared with TRBD2. V was pared by 5 bases and J by 4 bases, with 8 bases of the junction left unmatched. CDR1 and CDR2 (germline): MNHNS, SASEGT. This CDR3 has 15 residues. This chain's CDR3 is CASSLRPAGYNEQFF. CDR3 DNA sequence: TGTGCCAGCAGTCTCCGTCCAGCGGGGTACAATGAGCAGTTCTTC.

This chain connects TRBV19 to TRBJ2-5, with D possibly matching TRBD1 (6 bases). Germline values: CDR1 LNHDA, CDR2 SQIVND (reference sequence). The length of the CDR3 is 15 residues. V gave up 4 bases and J gave up 5 bases, with 17 bases separating them. CDR3 loop: CASSTHPDRMETQYF. The CDR3 DNA reads TGTGCCAGTAGTACCCACCCCGACAGGATGGAGACCCAGTACTTC.

This clonotype was recorded many times. V usage is TRBV20-1 and J usage is TRBJ2-1; tentatively, D is TRBD2 (6 bases). Between the trimmed V and J ends, which lost 4 bases and 0 bases, there was a span of 22 bases. CDR3 length: 18 residues. Germline V gene data show CDR1 as DFQATT and CDR2 as SNEGSKA (reference sequence). DNA of the CDR3: TGCAGTGCTACCATTAGCGGAGTTATTTTCAGCTCCTACAATGAGCAGTTCTTC. Translated: CSATISGVIFSSYNEQFF.

The table lists this clonotype with many counts. The chain combines TRBV24-1 with TRBJ2-3, with 9 positions matching TRBD2. The CDR3 has 16 residues. Trimming took 5 bases from V and 6 from J; bases not matched to a gene: 11. Germline CDR1 KGHDR, CDR2 SFDVKD. CDR3 amino acids: CATSGVSGRPADTQYF. In nucleotides, the CDR3 is TGTGCCACCAGTGGGGTTAGCGGGAGACCGGCGGATACGCAGTATTTT.

Regarding this clonotype: With a much larger clone just one base away, this may be a read error. This chain's CDR3 is CASPPDRSTGEQYV. The CDR3 region has the DNA TGTGCCAGCCCACCAGATCGGAGCACGGGCGAGCAGTACGTC. The chain couples TRBV18 to TRBJ2-7; D is undetermined. The CDR3 is made up of 14 amino acids. Germline V gene data show CDR1 as KGHSH and CDR2 as LQKENI.

The chain couples TRBV2 to TRBJ2-1, with TRBD2 matching 11 bases. The CDR3 contains 14 residues. V shed 6 bases and J 4 bases; nucleotides not matched to a gene: 2. Germline V gives CDR1 SNHLY, CDR2 FYNNEI. The CDR3, as DNA: TGTGCCAGCAGGGGACTAGCGGCATACAATGAGCAGTTCTTC. Protein sequence: CASRGLAAYNEQFF.

This clonotype was seen repeatedly, ten times or more. The chain joins TRBV10-3 to TRBJ1-1; possibly TRBD1 for D (5 bases). The CDR3 contains 13 residues. CDR1 and CDR2 from the germline V gene are ENHRY and SYGVKD. Trimming took 6 bases from V and 2 from J, leaving 10 bases between them. This CDR3 is CAIRTGANTEAFF. The CDR3 DNA follows: TGTGCCATCAGGACCGGGGCTAACACTGAAGCTTTCTTT.

This rearrangement joins TRBV11-1 to TRBJ1-4; 12 nucleotides line up with TRBD1. Germline V gene data show CDR1 as SGHAT and CDR2 as FQDESV (reference sequence). The length of the CDR3 is 18 residues. J lost 8 bases, V lost 5 bases, and 15 bases had no gene match. CDR3 in DNA: TGTGCCAGCAGCGCAACACCGGGACAGGGGGCGATAGGCGAAAAACTGTTTTTT. Its translation is CASSATPGQGAIGEKLFF. Looking up the rest from reference TRBV11-1 and TRBJ1-4 gives the full variable domain: EAEVAQSPRYKITEKSQAVAFWCDPISGHATLYWYRQILGQGPELLVQFQDESVVDDSQLPKDRFSAERLKGVDSTLKIQPAELGDSAMYLCASSATPGQGAIGEKLFFGSGTQLSVL.

On this clonotype: This may arise from a read error, as a much more abundant clone is one base away. V is TRBV2 and J is TRBJ2-7; the D call may be TRBD1 or TRBD2 (5 bases each). Germline CDR1 reads SNHLY; CDR2 reads FYNNEI. This CDR3 has 13 residues. CDR3 region: CASSRDAHYQQYV. The CDR3 DNA follows: TGTGCCAGCAGCCGGGACGCCCACTACCAGCAGTACGTC.

This clonotype was seen ten or more times. The V and J genes are TRBV4-1 and TRBJ2-5; 8 bases match TRBD2. The CDR3 is made up of 15 amino acids. Germline loops: CDR1 MGHRA, CDR2 YSYEKL. The V segment lost 1 base and the J segment 5 bases; nucleotides outside the gene matches: 6. The CDR3 region has the DNA TGCGCCAGCAGCCAAGGCGGGACTAGTGGGGAGACCCAGTACTTC. Amino acid sequence: CASSQGGTSGETQYF.

The table lists this clonotype with many counts. J is TRBJ1-2 and V is TRBV12-3 or TRBV12-4; tentative D call: TRBD1 (5 bases). With 5 bases removed from V and 7 bases from J, the gap between germline ends came to 8 bases. The CDR3 loop spans 11 amino acids. The CDR3 region has the DNA TGTGCCAGCAGTGGTGGGACTGGCTACACCTTC. It yields the protein CASSGGTGYTF.

The chain uses TRBV6-5 and TRBJ2-1, with TRBD2 matching 9 bases. Germline V gene sequence: CDR1 MNHEY, CDR2 SVGAGI. The CDR3 runs to 15 residues. V trimming: 5 bases; J trimming: 5 bases; junction bases outside the gene matches: 7. The CDR3 bases are TGTGCCAGCAGTGTACTAGCGGGCGACCACAATGAGCAGTTCTTC. This translates into CASSVLAGDHNEQFF.

The table lists this clonotype with many counts. The rearrangement joins TRBV27 to TRBJ2-5; D is undetermined. CDR3 length equals 15 residues. CDR1 MNHEY and CDR2 SMNVEV come from the germline V gene (reference sequence). V was cut by 0 bases and J by 1 base, with 9 bases left in between. CDR3 nucleotide sequence: TGTGCCAGCAGTTTATCGGGCAGCGTCCAAGAGACCCAGTACTTC. Protein product: CASSLSGSVQETQYF.

This clonotype was observed many times. The CDR3 sequence: CASSERGLAGVNEQFF. CDR3 coding DNA: TGTGCCAGCAGTGAACGAGGACTAGCGGGAGTCAATGAGCAGTTCTTC. This chain joins TRBV2 and TRBJ2-1, with TRBD2 matching 13 bases. CDR1 and CDR2 from the germline V gene are SNHLY and FYNNEI. The CDR3 contains 16 residues. The V and J ends lost 2 bases and 6 bases, in that order; junction bases with no gene match: 4.

V and J are TRBV11-2 and TRBJ2-2; no firm D call. The CDR3 totals 15 residues. V dropped 7 bases and J dropped 6 bases, with 18 bases sitting between them. CDR1 and CDR2 from the germline V gene are SGHAT and FQNNGV. CDR3 sequence reads: CASTLRSLVPGELFF. In nucleotides, the CDR3 is TGTGCCAGCACCCTTAGAAGTCTAGTCCCCGGGGAGCTGTTTTTT.

This clonotype was picked up one time. One base away lies a much larger clone, so this may be a sequencing read error. The V call is TRBV29-1, the J call TRBJ2-1; D might be TRBD2 (5 bases). The V end lost 5 bases, the J end lost 5 bases, and 13 bases lay between the germline ends. This CDR3 spans 13 amino acids. The germline gives CDR1 SQVTM, CDR2 ANQGSEA. CDR3 residues: CSVKRVSHNEQFF. Here the CDR3 DNA reads TGCAGCGTTAAGAGGGTCTCTCACAATGAGCAGTTCTTC.

The sample holds many counts of this clonotype. The chain uses TRBV6-5 and TRBJ2-1; 7 nucleotides agree with TRBD2. Germline-derived CDR1 and CDR2 are MNHEY and SVGAGI. This CDR3 has 17 residues. V dropped 2 bases and J dropped 3; count of bases not matched to a gene: 10. The CDR3 nucleotides are TGTGCCAGCAGTTACGGCCGCGGACTAGTGAGCTACAATGAGCAGTTCTTC. It specifies CASSYGRGLVSYNEQFF.

This clonotype was seen only a few times. The chain uses TRBV6-6 and TRBJ1-5, with D unresolved. Trimming took 2 bases from V and 7 from J, leaving 9 bases between them. Looked up from germline, CDR1 is MNHNY and CDR2 is SVGAGI (reference sequence). There are 13 residues in the CDR3. This CDR3 reads CASSYGMEQPQHF. The CDR3 bases are TGTGCCAGCAGTTACGGCATGGAGCAGCCCCAGCATTTT.

The genes are TRBV2 and TRBJ2-7; D is perhaps TRBD2 (5 bases). The V gene's germline CDR1 is SNHLY and CDR2 FYNNEI. The CDR3 extends over 15 amino acids. The ends were cut back, 9 bases at V and 2 bases at J, with 20 bases in the middle. This chain's CDR3 is CASDEGIGLPYEQYF. The CDR3, as DNA: TGTGCCAGTGACGAGGGCATCGGGCTTCCCTACGAGCAGTACTTC.

The sample holds a few counts of this clonotype. The rearrangement links TRBV5-1 to TRBJ1-2; 7 bases map to TRBD1. This CDR3 has 15 residues. The germline V gene encodes CDR1 SGHRS and CDR2 YFSETQ. J was trimmed by 7 bases and V by 4 bases; bases with no gene match: 13. Here the CDR3 DNA reads TGCGCCAGCAGCGTCCACCGGGACAGAGGACTTGGCTACACCTTC. Encoded protein: CASSVHRDRGLGYTF.

This chain joins TRBV7-2 and TRBJ2-4; tentative D call: TRBD1 (5 bases). The V end was cut by 1 base, the J end by 1 base, with 11 bases between. CDR1 SGHTA and CDR2 FQGNSA come from the germline V gene. The CDR3 loop spans 16 amino acids. The CDR3 is CASSLGFGAAKNIQYF. CDR3 coding DNA: TGTGCCAGCAGCTTAGGGTTTGGGGCGGCCAAAAACATTCAGTACTTC.

This clonotype appeared many times. This chain links TRBV2 with TRBJ2-2, with D hard to call. V was clipped by 10 bases and J by 0 bases, with 9 bases between them. The CDR3 is 13 amino acids. Germline V gene lookup returns CDR1 SNHLY and CDR2 FYNNEI. CDR3 in amino acids: CATRATNTGELFF. CDR3 coding DNA: TGTGCCACCAGAGCTACGAACACCGGGGAGCTGTTTTTT.

This clonotype showed up just a few times. This chain links TRBV5-6 with TRBJ2-5; TRBD2 might be the D (6 bases). CDR1 and CDR2 (germline): SGHDT, YYEEEE. The CDR3 length is 14 residues. V lost 4 bases to trimming and J lost 5 bases, with 15 bases between them. DNA for the CDR3: TGTGCCAGCAGCCGGAGCCTAGCGATGGAGACCCAGTACTTC. This codes for CASSRSLAMETQYF.

This clonotype was observed at least ten times. The rearrangement joins TRBV5-1 to TRBJ2-1; D remains unclear. V was trimmed by 0 bases and J by 8 bases, leaving 15 bases between them. CDR3 length equals 15 residues. Germline V gene data show CDR1 as SGHRS and CDR2 as YFSETQ. In nucleotides, the CDR3 is TGCGCCAGCAGCTTGGCCGGCCGCAAGTCGGATGAGCAGTTCTTC. This gives the protein CASSLAGRKSDEQFF.

This clonotype was observed at least ten times. The rearrangement links TRBV12-3 or TRBV12-4 to TRBJ2-7, with 8 bases that match TRBD2. Trimming cost V 5 bases and J 8 bases; bases outside gene matches: 26. The CDR3 has 19 residues. Written as DNA, the CDR3 is TGTGCCAGCAGTCCCCCCCAGGGCGGGGGTCGGGGGGGATCTACGAAGCAGTACTTC. It yields the protein CASSPPQGGGRGGSTKQYF.

The chain employs TRBV10-3 and TRBJ2-3; D remains ambiguous. Deletions cut 4 bases from V and 3 bases from J, with 14 bases between. The V gene's germline CDR1 is ENHRY and CDR2 SYGVKD. The CDR3 loop spans 15 amino acids. In DNA form, the CDR3 reads TGTGCCATCAGTGTGGGCCAGAAAGGGACAGATACGCAGTATTTT. It codes for CAISVGQKGTDTQYF.

At least ten counts were recorded for this clonotype. The chain is built from TRBV7-9 and TRBJ2-5; D tentatively reads TRBD1 or TRBD2 (5 bases each). The V end lost 1 base, the J end lost 4 bases, and 13 bases lay between the germline ends. Germline V gene sequence: CDR1 SEHNR, CDR2 FQNEAQ (reference sequence). The CDR3 length is 15 residues. The CDR3 bases are TGTGCCAGCAGCTTAGGTGGGGGTACAACAGAGACCCAGTACTTC. It codes for CASSLGGGTTETQYF.

The chain has TRBV7-2 and TRBJ2-5; D not certain. The CDR3 runs to 15 residues. Trimming took off 4 bases at V and 4 bases at J, with 16 bases between the two ends. CDR1 is SGHTA and CDR2 is FQGNSA in the germline V gene. CDR3: CASSSGGVEGETQYF. The CDR3 coding sequence is TGTGCCAGCAGCTCCGGTGGGGTGGAAGGAGAGACCCAGTACTTC.